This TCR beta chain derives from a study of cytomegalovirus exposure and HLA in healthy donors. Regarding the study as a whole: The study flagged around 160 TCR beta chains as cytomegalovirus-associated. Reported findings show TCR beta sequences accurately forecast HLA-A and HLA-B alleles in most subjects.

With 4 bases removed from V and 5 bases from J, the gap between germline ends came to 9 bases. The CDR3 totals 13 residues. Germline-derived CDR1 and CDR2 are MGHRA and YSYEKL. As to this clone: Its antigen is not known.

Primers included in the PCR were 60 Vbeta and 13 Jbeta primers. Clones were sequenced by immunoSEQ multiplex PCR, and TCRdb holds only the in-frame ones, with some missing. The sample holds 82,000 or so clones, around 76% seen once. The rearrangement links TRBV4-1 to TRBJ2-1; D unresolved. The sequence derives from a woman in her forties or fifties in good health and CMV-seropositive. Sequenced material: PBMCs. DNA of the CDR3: TGCGCCAGCAGCCCAGGATCCGACAATGAGCAGTTCTTC. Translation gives CASSPGSDNEQFF.